This is a list of T cell receptor beta chains from one sample in a study of control samples from healthy donors and cancer patients. The table came from immunoSEQ multiplex PCR; TCRdb's copy has only in-frame clones and leaves some out. Of about 93,000 clones in the sample, about 87% were seen once. The sequenced material came from blood. All receptors come from a woman aged 70 to 79 in good health. Each CDR3 is given with its conserved first and last residue. D genes are given only for firm matches. A clone size is listed for some rows: how often the clone was seen (once, few, many), or a class if it is expanded.

j_call,d_call,cdr3_length,v_call,clone_size,cdr3_nt,cdr3_aa
TRBJ1-2,.,16,TRBV9,.,TGTGCCAGCAGCGCCACCCCACAGGGAAGGAACTATGGCTACACCTTC,CASSATPQGRNYGYTF
TRBJ1-5,.,14,TRBV2,.,TGTGCCAGCAGGCGGGGATTGGGGAGTCAGCCCCAGCATTTT,CASRRGLGSQPQHF
TRBJ2-1,.,13,TRBV30,.,TGTGCCTTCAGGGTGAGCGGATACAATGAGCAGTTCTTC,CAFRVSGYNEQFF
TRBJ1-1,.,16,TRBV11-1,once,TGTGCCAGCAGCTTAGAAACGTCGGGTCCGGATACTGAAGCTTTCTTT,CASSLETSGPDTEAFF
TRBJ2-6,.,16,TRBV15,.,TGTGCCACCAGCAGAGATTCGGGGGCTGGGGCCAACGTCCTGACTTTC,CATSRDSGAGANVLTF
TRBJ2-1,.,14,TRBV5-1,.,TGCGCCAGCAGCTTGGAGCTAGGGCAAGATGAGCAGTTCTTC,CASSLELGQDEQFF
TRBJ1-1,.,14,TRBV5-4,.,TGTGCCAGCAGCAAAGGGGGGGGATGGACGGAAGCTTTCTTT,CASSKGGGWTEAFF
TRBJ2-7,TRBD1,14,TRBV9,few,TGTGCCAGCAGCGGACAGGGGGTTACCTACGAGCAGTACTTC,CASSGQGVTYEQYF
TRBJ1-1,.,12,TRBV12-5,.,TGTGCTAGTGGGATTAGGAACACTGAAGCTTTCTTT,CASGIRNTEAFF
TRBJ1-2,.,17,TRBV9,.,TGTGCCAGCAGCGTAGGATTGGAAGGGAATAGGAACTATGGCTACACCTTC,CASSVGLEGNRNYGYTF
TRBJ2-1,.,15,TRBV7-2,.,TGTGCCAGCAGCCCAGGTGGGCTGGGGGCGGTCGAGCAGTTCTTC,CASSPGGLGAVEQFF
TRBJ2-3,TRBD2,15,TRBV5-1,few,TGCGCCAGCAGCTTTCTAGCGGGGGGCACAGATACGCAGTATTTT,CASSFLAGGTDTQYF
TRBJ2-1,.,17,TRBV11-2,once,TGTGCCAGCAGCCGGGCCCAGGGGCCAGGGAAGGTAAATGAGCAGTTCTTC,CASSRAQGPGKVNEQFF
TRBJ2-1,.,14,TRBV7-2,.,TGTGCCAGCAGCTTACAACTAACCTTCGGTGAGCAGTTCTTC,CASSLQLTFGEQFF
TRBJ2-5,.,15,TRBV5-4,.,TGTGCCAGCAGCTCGCCTGCAGGGCCCCAAGAGACCCAGTACTTC,CASSSPAGPQETQYF
TRBJ1-2,.,16,TRBV7-6,.,TGTGCCAGCAGCTTAGCGGGGGGTGCCGGGAACTATGGCTACACCTTC,CASSLAGGAGNYGYTF
TRBJ1-2,.,13,TRBV5-6,.,TGTGCCAGCAGCTTGGCTGGGGGTATGGGCTACACCTTC,CASSLAGGMGYTF
TRBJ2-7,TRBD1,14,TRBV3-1/TRBV3-2,.,TGTGCCAGCAGCTCCGGGACAGGGCGGCTCGAGCAGTACTTC,CASSSGTGRLEQYF
TRBJ2-1,.,11,TRBV20-1,.,TGCAGTGCTAACGAAAACAATGAGCAGTTCTTC,CSANENNEQFF
TRBJ2-1,.,11,TRBV18,.,TGTGCCAGCTCACCGGGGGATGAGCAGTTCTTC,CASSPGDEQFF
TRBJ2-5,.,15,TRBV18,.,TGTGCCAGCTCACCCCGGACAGACAATCAAGAGACCCAGTACTTC,CASSPRTDNQETQYF
TRBJ2-1,TRBD2,14,TRBV6-5,.,TGTGCCAGCCACAGGGCTAGCGGGTTAGACGAGCAGTTCTTC,CASHRASGLDEQFF
TRBJ1-1,.,14,TRBV3-1/TRBV3-2,.,TGTGCCAGCAGCCTAGGGGCCTCGAACACTGAAGCTTTCTTT,CASSLGASNTEAFF
TRBJ2-3,TRBD2,15,TRBV7-9,once,TGTGCCAGCAGCGGCGGGGACGGGGGGATAGATACGCAGTATTTT,CASSGGDGGIDTQYF
TRBJ1-2,.,12,TRBV7-2,.,TGTGCCAGCAGCCCGAGGACAGATGGCTACACCTTC,CASSPRTDGYTF
TRBJ2-5,TRBD1,14,TRBV5-1,.,TGCGCCAGCAGGAGGGACAGGGGCTCGGAGACCCAGTACTTC,CASRRDRGSETQYF
TRBJ1-6,TRBD1,16,TRBV5-1,.,TGCGCCAGCAGCCCAGGGGGAAGCTCCTATAATTCACCCCTCCACTTT,CASSPGGSSYNSPLHF